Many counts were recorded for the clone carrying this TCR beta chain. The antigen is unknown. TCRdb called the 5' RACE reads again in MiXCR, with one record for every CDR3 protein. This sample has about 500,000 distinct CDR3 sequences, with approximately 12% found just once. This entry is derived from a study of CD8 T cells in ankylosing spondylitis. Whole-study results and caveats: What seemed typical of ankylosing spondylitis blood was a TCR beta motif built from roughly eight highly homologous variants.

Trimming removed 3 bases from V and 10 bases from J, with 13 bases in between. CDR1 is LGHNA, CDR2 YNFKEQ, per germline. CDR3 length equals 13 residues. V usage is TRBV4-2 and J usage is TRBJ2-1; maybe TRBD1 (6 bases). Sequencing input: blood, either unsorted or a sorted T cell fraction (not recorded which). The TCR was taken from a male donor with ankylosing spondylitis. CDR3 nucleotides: TGTGCCAGCAGCCAGCCGAAGGGGGAGGAGCAGTTCTTC. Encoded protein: CASSQPKGEEQFF.